These T cell receptor beta chains were read from a single sample in a study of OX40 agonist ivuxolimab in advanced cancers. Using immunoSEQ multiplex PCR, the repertoire was profiled, and TCRdb retains in-frame clones only, with some absent. The table shows nearly 95,000 clones, with 85% to 95% occurring only once. Sequencing used CD4+ or CD8+ T cells sorted from blood, obtained in a trial of the OX40 agonist ivuxolimab. The source is an adult with an advanced solid tumor such as melanoma, head and neck, liver or kidney cancer. Both conserved end residues are part of each CDR3. D genes are given only for firm matches.

cdr3_nt | cdr3_aa | j_call | d_call | v_call
TGTGCCAGCACTAGACCATCTATTAGGCAAGAGACCCAGTACTTC | CASTRPSIRQETQYF | TRBJ2-5 | . | TRBV2
TGCGCCAGCAGTCCGGACAGGGGAAGCTCCTACGAGCAGTACTTC | CASSPDRGSSYEQYF | TRBJ2-7 | TRBD1 | TRBV10-1
TGTGCCAGCAGTCCACTATGGACAGTTGGCACAGATACGCAGTATTTT | CASSPLWTVGTDTQYF | TRBJ2-3 | . | TRBV27
TGTGCCAGCAACCGGCCCGGGCAGGGGTTCGAGCAGTACTTC | CASNRPGQGFEQYF | TRBJ2-7 | . | TRBV2
TGTGCCAGCAGCGCGGGACTAGCGGGCTACTCCTACGAGCAGTACTTC | CASSAGLAGYSYEQYF | TRBJ2-7 | TRBD2 | TRBV9
TGTGCCAGTAGTCCGGACGGACTTCGTTACGAGCAGTACTTC | CASSPDGLRYEQYF | TRBJ2-7 | . | TRBV19
TGTGCCAGCAGTTACTCTTCAAACTACGAGCAGTACTTC | CASSYSSNYEQYF | TRBJ2-7 | . | TRBV6-5
TGTGCCATCAGTTCTGCGGGAGTCGCAGAGACCCAGTACTTC | CAISSAGVAETQYF | TRBJ2-5 | TRBD2 | TRBV10-3
TGTGCCAGCAGTGAGATAGTCTACGAGCAGTACTTC | CASSEIVYEQYF | TRBJ2-7 | . | TRBV2
TGTGCCAGCAGCTTGTATGAGAGCTGGGACAGGGGAAACACTGAAGCTTTCTTT | CASSLYESWDRGNTEAFF | TRBJ1-1 | TRBD1 | TRBV5-6
TGTGCCAGCAGGAACAAAGGGGGATCAATATCGGCTTTCTTT | CASRNKGGSISAFF | TRBJ1-1 | . | TRBV11-3